The clone carrying this TCR beta chain showed up many times. Building the TCR beta libraries relied on iRepertoire HTBI primers, and CDR3 regions underwent Arm-PCR. MiXCR was run by TCRdb on the multiplex PCR reads, yielding one entry per CDR3 protein. The sample carries fewer than 600,000 distinct CDR3 sequences, approximately 23% recorded once. Documented time point: persistent/refractory GD, antithyroid drugs over 5 years with positive TRAb. PBMCs were the source of the RNA used for TCR sequencing. Roughly 9.9-milliliter peripheral blood samples went into EDTA tubes. The source of the sample is a study of regulatory T cells in long-lasting Graves disease. The source of this sequence is a female donor with Graves disease. The source material was peripheral blood mononuclear cells (PBMCs), sampled when the disease was refractory, from a patient treated with antithyroid drugs.

In DNA, the CDR3 is TGCAGTGTCCTGGCGGCCCTGGAGCAGTACTTC. Translated, it gives CSVLAALEQYF. J is TRBJ2-7 and V is TRBV20-1; D is ambiguous. This CDR3 spans 11 amino acids. The germline V and J ends were trimmed by 7 bases and 7 bases, with 14 bases remaining between them. From germline, CDR1 is DFQATT and CDR2 SNEGSKA (reference sequence).